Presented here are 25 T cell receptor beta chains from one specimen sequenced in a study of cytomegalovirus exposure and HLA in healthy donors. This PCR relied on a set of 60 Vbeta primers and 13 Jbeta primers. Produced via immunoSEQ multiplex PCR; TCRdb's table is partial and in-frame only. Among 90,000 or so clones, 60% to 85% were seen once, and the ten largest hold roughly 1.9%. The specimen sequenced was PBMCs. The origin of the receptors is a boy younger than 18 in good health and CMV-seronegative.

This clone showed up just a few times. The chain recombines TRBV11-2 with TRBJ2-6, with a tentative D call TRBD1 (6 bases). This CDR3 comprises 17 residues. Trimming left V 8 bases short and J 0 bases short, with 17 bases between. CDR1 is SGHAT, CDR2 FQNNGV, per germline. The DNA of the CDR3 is TGTGCCAGCCCCGGCGGCAGGGGCAACTCTGGGGCCAACGTCCTGACTTTC. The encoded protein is CASPGGRGNSGANVLTF.

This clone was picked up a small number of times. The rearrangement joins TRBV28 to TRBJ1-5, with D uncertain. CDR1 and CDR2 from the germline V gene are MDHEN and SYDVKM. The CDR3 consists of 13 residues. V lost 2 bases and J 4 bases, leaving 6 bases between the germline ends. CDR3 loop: CASSLDKNQPQHF. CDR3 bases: TGTGCCAGCAGTTTAGACAAGAATCAGCCCCAGCATTTT.

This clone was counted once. CDR3 nucleotides: TGTGCCAGCATAGGGGACAGACCCGAGCAGTACTTC. Encoded protein: CASIGDRPEQYF. The chain combines TRBV6-1 with TRBJ2-7, with 7 bases identical to TRBD1. From germline, CDR1 is MNHNS and CDR2 SASEGT. With 7 bases clipped from V and 6 bases from J, the junction kept 6 bases outside the gene matches. The CDR3 contains 12 residues.

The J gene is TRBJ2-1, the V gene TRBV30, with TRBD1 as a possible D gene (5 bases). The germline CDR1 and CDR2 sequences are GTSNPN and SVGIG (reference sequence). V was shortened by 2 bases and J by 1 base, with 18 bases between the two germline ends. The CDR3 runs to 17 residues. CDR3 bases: TGTGCCTGGAGTAGAAAATTGATTGGGGCTTCCTACAATGAGCAGTTCTTC. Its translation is CAWSRKLIGASYNEQFF.

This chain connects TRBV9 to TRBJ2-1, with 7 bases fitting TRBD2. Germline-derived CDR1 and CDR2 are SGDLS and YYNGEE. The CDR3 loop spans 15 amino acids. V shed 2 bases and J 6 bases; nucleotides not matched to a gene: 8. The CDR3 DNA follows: TGTGCCAGCAGCGTTTCAGCGGGATCTGCCAATGAGCAGTTCTTC. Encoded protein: CASSVSAGSANEQFF.

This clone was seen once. The CDR3 bases are TGTGCCAGCAGCCCCTGGACTAGCGGATCCTCCTACGAGCAGTACTTC. Amino acids: CASSPWTSGSSYEQYF. J is TRBJ2-7 and V is TRBV28; 10 bases line up with TRBD2. V gave up 6 bases and J gave up 0 bases; unmatched junction bases: 8. CDR3 length: 16 residues. CDR1 is MDHEN and CDR2 is SYDVKM in the germline V gene. Looking up the rest from reference TRBV28 and TRBJ2-7 gives the full variable domain: DVKVTQSSRYLVKRTGEKVFLECVQDMDHENMFWYRQDPGLGLRLIYFSYDVKMKEKGDIPEGYSVSREKKERFSLILESASTNQTSMYLCASSPWTSGSSYEQYFGPGTRLTVT.

In DNA, the CDR3 is TGTGCCAGTAGTATAGAACCGACAGGCTACTTGTCACCCCTCCACTTT. Amino acid sequence: CASSIEPTGYLSPLHF. This sequence joins TRBV19 and TRBJ1-6, with a tentative D call TRBD1 (6 bases). The CDR3 sequence is 16 residues long. The V end was cut by 0 bases, the J end by 10 bases, with 16 bases between. CDR1 LNHDA and CDR2 SQIVND come from the germline V gene (reference sequence).

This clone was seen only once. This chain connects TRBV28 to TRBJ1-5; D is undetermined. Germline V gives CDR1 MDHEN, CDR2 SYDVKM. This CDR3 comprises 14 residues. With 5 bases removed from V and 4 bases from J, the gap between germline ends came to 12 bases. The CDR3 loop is CASSPSYSNQPQHF. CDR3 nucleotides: TGTGCCAGCAGTCCCTCCTATTCAAATCAGCCCCAGCATTTT.

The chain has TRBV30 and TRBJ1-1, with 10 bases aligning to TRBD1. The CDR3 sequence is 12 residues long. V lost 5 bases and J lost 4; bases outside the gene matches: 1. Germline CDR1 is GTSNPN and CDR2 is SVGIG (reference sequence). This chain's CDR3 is CAWGTGVTEAFF. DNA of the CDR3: TGTGCCTGGGGGACAGGGGTCACTGAAGCTTTCTTT.

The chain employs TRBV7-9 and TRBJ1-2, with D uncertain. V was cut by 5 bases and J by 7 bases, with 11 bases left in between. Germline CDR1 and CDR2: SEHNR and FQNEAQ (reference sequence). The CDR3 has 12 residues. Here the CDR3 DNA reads TGTGCCAGCAGCCCCGAGCCGAGTGGCTACACCTTC. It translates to CASSPEPSGYTF.

Here the CDR3 reads CASSYESAGRSGYTF. Here the CDR3 DNA reads TGTGCCAGCAGTTATGAAAGTGCGGGGCGGAGTGGCTACACCTTC. The rearrangement uses TRBV6-5 and TRBJ1-2; D might be TRBD1 (5 bases). The germline V gene encodes CDR1 MNHEY and CDR2 SVGAGI. The V end lost 3 bases, the J end lost 7 bases, and 18 bases lay between the germline ends. This CDR3 has 15 amino acids.

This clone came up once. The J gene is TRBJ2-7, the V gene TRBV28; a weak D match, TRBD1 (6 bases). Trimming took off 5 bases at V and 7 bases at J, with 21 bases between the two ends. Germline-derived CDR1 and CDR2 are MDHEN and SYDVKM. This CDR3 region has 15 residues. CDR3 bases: TGTGCCAGCAGTACCCGACAGGAAGCGGCTGAAGAGCAGTACTTC. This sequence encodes CASSTRQEAAEEQYF.

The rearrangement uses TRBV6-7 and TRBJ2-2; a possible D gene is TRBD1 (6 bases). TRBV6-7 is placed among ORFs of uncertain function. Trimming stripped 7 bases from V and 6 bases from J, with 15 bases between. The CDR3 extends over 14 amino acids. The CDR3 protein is CASTPNRDPGELFF. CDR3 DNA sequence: TGTGCCAGCACCCCCAACAGGGACCCCGGGGAGCTGTTTTTT.

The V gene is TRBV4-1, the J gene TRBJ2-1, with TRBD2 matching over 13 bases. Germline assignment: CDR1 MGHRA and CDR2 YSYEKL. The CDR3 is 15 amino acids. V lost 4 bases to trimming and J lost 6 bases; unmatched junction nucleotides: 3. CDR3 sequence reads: CASSLGTSGINEQFF. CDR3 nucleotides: TGCGCCAGCAGCCTGGGGACTAGCGGGATCAATGAGCAGTTCTTC.

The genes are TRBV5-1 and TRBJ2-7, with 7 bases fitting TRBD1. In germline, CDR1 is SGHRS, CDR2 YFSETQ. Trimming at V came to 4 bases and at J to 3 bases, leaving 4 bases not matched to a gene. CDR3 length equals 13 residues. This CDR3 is CASSLTGIYEQYF. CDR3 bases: TGCGCCAGCAGCCTGACAGGGATCTACGAGCAGTACTTC.

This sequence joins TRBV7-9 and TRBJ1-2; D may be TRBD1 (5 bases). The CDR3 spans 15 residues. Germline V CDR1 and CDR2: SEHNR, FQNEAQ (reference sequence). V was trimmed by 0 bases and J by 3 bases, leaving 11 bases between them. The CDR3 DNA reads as TGTGCCAGCAGCTTAGCCTCTTCAGGGTACTATGGCTACACCTTC. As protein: CASSLASSGYYGYTF.

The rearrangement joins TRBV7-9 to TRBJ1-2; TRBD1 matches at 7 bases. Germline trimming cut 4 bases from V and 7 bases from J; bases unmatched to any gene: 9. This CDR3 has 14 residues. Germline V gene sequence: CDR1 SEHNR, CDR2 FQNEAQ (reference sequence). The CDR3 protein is CASSSPQGHSGYTF. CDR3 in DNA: TGTGCCAGCAGCTCACCACAGGGGCACAGTGGCTACACCTTC.

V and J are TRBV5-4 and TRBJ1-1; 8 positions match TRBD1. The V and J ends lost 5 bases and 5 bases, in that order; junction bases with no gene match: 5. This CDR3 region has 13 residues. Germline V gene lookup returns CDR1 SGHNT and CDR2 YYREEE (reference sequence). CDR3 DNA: TGTGCCAGCAGTCCAGGGGGCAGTACTGAAGCTTTCTTT. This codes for CASSPGGSTEAFF.

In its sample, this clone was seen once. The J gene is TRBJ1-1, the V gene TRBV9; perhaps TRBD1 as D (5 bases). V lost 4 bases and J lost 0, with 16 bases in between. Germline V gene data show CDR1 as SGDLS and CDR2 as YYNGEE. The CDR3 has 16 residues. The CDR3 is CASSIHSGLLNTEAFF. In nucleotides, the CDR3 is TGTGCCAGCAGCATCCACTCGGGACTCCTGAACACTGAAGCTTTCTTT.

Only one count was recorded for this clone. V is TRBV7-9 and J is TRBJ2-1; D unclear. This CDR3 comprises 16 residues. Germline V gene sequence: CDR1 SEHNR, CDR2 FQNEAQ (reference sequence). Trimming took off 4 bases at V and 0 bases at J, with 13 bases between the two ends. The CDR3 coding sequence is TGTGCCAGCAGCTCGACCCGCCGGAGCTCCTACAATGAGCAGTTCTTC. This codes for CASSSTRRSSYNEQFF.

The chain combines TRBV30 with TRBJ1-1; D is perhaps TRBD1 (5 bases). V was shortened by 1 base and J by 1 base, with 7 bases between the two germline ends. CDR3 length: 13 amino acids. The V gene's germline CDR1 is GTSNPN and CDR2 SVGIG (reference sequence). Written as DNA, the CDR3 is TGTGCCTGGAGTGCAGGGCCGAACACTGAAGCTTTCTTT. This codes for CAWSAGPNTEAFF.

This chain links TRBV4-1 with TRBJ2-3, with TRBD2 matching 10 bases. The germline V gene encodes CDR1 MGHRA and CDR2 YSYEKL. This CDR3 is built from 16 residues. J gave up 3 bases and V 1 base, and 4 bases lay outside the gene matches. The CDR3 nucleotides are TGCGCCAGCAGCCAAGGAGCTAGCGGGGGTACAGATACGCAGTATTTT. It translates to CASSQGASGGTDTQYF.

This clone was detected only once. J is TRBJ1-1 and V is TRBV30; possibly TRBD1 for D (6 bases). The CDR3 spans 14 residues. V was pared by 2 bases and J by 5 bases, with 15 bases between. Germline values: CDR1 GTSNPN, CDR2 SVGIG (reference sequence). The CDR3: CAWSLGNRVTEAFF. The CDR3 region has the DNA TGTGCCTGGAGTTTGGGCAACAGGGTTACTGAAGCTTTCTTT.

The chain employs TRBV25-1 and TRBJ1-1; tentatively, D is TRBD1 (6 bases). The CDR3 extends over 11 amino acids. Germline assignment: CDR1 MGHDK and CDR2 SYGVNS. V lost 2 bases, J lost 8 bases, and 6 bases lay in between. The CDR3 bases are TGTGCCAGCAGTGAAGGGACAGAAGCTTTCTTT. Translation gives CASSEGTEAFF.

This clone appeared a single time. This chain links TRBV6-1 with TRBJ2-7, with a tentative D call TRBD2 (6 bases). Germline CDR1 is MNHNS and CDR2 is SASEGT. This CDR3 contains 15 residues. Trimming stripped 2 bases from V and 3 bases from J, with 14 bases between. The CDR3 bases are TGTGCCAGCAGTGAATCCGGGGGAGGAGGCTACGAGCAGTACTTC. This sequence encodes CASSESGGGGYEQYF.